The T cell receptor (beta chain) described here comes from a study of blood T cell repertoires in COVID-19. Assay: immunoSEQ multiplex PCR; the TCRdb copy retains only in-frame clones and omits some. The table shows about 50,000 clones, with about 80% occurring only once. The germline V gene encodes CDR1 WNHNN and CDR2 SYGVQD (reference sequence). Trimming at V came to 5 bases and at J to 6 bases, leaving 3 bases not matched to a gene. This CDR3 has 14 residues. The receptor was isolated from a man between 65 and 79 years old with acute or convalescent COVID-19. The sequencing input was peripheral blood. V is TRBV10-1 and J is TRBJ2-1; 11 bases are a match to TRBD2. The CDR3 protein is CASSLAGGLNEQFF. CDR3 nucleotide sequence: TGCGCCAGCAGTCTAGCGGGGGGACTCAATGAGCAGTTCTTC.